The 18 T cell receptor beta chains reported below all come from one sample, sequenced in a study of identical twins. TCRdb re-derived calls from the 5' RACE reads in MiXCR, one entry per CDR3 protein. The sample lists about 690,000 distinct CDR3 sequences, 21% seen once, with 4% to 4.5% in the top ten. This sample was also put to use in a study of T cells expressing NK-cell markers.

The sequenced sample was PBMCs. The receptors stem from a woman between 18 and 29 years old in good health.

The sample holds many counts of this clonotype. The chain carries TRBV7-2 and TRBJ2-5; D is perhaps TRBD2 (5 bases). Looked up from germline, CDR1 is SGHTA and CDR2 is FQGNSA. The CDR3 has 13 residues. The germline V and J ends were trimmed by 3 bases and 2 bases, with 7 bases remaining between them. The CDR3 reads CASSFSGQETQYF. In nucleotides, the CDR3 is TGTGCCAGCAGCTTCTCGGGACAAGAGACCCAGTACTTC.

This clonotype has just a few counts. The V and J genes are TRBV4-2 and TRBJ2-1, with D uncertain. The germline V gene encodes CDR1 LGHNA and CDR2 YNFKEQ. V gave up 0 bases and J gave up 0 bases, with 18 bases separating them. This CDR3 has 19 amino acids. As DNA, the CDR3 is TGTGCCAGCAGCCAAGATGTGACGGGCAGAAGTTACTCCTACAATGAGCAGTTCTTC. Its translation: CASSQDVTGRSYSYNEQFF.

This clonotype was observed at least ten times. The CDR3 loop is CASTLTEYTDTQYF. DNA of the CDR3: TGTGCCAGCACCCTAACCGAATACACAGATACGCAGTATTTT. The chain employs TRBV9 and TRBJ2-3; D is unresolved. Germline V gene lookup returns CDR1 SGDLS and CDR2 YYNGEE. The CDR3 sequence is 14 residues long. Trimming removed 6 bases at V and 2 bases at J, with 13 bases between.

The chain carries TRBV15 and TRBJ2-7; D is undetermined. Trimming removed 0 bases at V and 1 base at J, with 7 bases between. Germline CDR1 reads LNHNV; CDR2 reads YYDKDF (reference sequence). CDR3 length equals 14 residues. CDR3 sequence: CATSREPLSYEQYF. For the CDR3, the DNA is TGTGCCACCAGCAGAGAACCCTTGTCCTACGAGCAGTACTTC.

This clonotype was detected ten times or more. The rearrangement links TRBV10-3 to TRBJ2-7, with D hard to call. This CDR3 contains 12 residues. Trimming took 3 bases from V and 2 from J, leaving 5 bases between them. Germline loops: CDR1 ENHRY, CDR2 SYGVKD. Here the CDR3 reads CAISDVAYEQYF. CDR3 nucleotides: TGTGCCATCAGTGATGTTGCCTACGAGCAGTACTTC.

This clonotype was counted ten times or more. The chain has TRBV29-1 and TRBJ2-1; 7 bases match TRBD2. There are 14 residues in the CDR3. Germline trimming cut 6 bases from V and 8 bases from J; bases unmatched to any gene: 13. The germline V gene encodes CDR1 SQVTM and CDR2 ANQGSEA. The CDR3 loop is CSVLGGYGTDEQFF. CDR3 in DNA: TGCAGCGTCTTGGGAGGGTATGGGACGGATGAGCAGTTCTTC.

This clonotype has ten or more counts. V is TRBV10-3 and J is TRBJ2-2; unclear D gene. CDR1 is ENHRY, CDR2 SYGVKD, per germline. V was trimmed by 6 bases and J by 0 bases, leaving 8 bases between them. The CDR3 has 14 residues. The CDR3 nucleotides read TGTGCCATCAGCTCCGGCGCGAACACCGGGGAGCTGTTTTTT. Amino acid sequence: CAISSGANTGELFF.

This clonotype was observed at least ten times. Here the CDR3 DNA reads TGTGCCAGCAGTCAGGGGGCTGGAAACACCATATATTTT. It yields the protein CASSQGAGNTIYF. The genes are TRBV12-3 or TRBV12-4 and TRBJ1-3; 7 bases match TRBD1. The V segment lost 5 bases and the J segment 2 bases; nucleotides outside the gene matches: 0. The CDR3 extends over 13 amino acids.

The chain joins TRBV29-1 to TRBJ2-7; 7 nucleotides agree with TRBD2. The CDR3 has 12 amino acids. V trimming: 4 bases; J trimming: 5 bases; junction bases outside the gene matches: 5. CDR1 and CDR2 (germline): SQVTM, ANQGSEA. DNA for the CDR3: TGCAGCGTTGGGGAGGGCACTAACGAGCAGTACTTC. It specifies CSVGEGTNEQYF.

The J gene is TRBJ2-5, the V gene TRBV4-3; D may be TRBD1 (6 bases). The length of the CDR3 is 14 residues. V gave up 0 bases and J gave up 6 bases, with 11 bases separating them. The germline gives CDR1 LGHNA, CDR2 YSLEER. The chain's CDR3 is CASSQDQGWKTQYF. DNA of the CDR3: TGCGCCAGCAGCCAAGATCAGGGGTGGAAGACCCAGTACTTC.

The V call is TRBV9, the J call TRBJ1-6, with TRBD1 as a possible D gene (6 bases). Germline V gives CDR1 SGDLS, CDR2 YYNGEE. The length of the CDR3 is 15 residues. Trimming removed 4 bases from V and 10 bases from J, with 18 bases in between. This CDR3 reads CASSPFSGAESPLHF. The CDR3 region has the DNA TGTGCCAGCAGCCCCTTTTCGGGGGCGGAATCACCCCTCCACTTT.

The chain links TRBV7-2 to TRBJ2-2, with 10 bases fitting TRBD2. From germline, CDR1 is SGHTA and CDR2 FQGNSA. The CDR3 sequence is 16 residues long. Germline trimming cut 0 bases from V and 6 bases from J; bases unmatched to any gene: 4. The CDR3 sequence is CASSLALSGGAGELFF. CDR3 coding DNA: TGTGCCAGCAGCTTAGCGCTGAGCGGGGGGGCCGGGGAGCTGTTTTTT.

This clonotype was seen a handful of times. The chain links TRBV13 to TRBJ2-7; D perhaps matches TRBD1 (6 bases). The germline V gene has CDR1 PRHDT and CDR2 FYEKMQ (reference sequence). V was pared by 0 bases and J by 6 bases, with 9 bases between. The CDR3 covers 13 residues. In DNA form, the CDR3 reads TGTGCCAGCAGCTTAGGGGACAGCGGCGAGCAGTACTTC. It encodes CASSLGDSGEQYF.

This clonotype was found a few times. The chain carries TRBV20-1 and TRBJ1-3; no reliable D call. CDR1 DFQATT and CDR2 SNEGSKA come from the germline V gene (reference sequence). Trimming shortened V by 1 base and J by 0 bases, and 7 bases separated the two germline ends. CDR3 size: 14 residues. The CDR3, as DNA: TGCAGTGCTAGAGGTTTCGGCTCTGGAAACACCATATATTTT. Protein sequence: CSARGFGSGNTIYF.

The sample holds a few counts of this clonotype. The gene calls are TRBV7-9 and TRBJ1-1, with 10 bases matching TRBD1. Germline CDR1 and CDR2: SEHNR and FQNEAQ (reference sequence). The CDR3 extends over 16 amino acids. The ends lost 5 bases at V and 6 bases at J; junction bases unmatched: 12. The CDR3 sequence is CASSQRQGAKISEAFF. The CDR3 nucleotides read TGTGCCAGCAGCCAACGACAGGGGGCGAAGATTTCTGAAGCTTTCTTT. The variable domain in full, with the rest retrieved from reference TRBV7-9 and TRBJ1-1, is DTGVSQNPRHKITKRGQNVTFRCDPISEHNRLYWYRQTLGQGPEFLTYFQNEAQLEKSRLLSDRFSAERPKGSFSTLEIQRTEQGDSAMYLCASSQRQGAKISEAFFGQGTRLTVV.

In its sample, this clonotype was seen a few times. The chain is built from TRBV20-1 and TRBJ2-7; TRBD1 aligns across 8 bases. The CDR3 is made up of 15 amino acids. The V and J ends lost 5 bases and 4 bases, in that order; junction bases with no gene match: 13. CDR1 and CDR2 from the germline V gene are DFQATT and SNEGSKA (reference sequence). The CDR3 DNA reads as TGCAGTGCTCCCCGGGGCGGGACAGGAAATTACGAGCAGTACTTC. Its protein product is CSAPRGGTGNYEQYF.

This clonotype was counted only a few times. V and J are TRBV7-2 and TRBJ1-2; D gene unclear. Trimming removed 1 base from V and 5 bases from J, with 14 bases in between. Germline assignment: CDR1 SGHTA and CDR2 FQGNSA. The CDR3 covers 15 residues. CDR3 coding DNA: TGTGCCAGCAGCTTAGACGGCAGAGCCTCATATGGCTACACCTTC. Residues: CASSLDGRASYGYTF. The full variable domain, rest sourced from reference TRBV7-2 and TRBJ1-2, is GAGVSQSPSNKVTEKGKDVELRCDPISGHTALYWYRQSLGQGLEFLIYFQGNSAPDKSGLPSDRFSAERTGGSVSTLTIQRTQQEDSAVYLCASSLDGRASYGYTFGSGTRLTVV.

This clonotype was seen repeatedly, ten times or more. The CDR3 sequence is CASGFPTGELFF. CDR3 DNA sequence: TGTGCTAGTGGTTTCCCGACCGGGGAGCTGTTTTTT. The chain couples TRBV12-5 to TRBJ2-2; D unclear. The CDR3 is 12 residues long. The germline V and J ends were trimmed by 3 bases and 5 bases, with 4 bases remaining between them. Looked up from germline, CDR1 is LGHNT and CDR2 is FRNRAP.